The 9 T cell receptor beta chains below were found in one sample sequenced in a study of T cells in Graves' hyperthyroidism and ophthalmopathy. Amplified TCR beta CDR3 regions derived from RNA transcripts. The HTBI set primed first-round TCR CDR3 RT-PCR. Each CDR3 protein gets one entry after TCRdb re-called the multiplex PCR reads with MiXCR. The sample includes fewer than 350,000 distinct CDR3 sequences, roughly an eighth of them seen just once. Material for sequencing was blood. Source of these receptors: a middle-aged woman with Graves' hyperthyroidism.

This clonotype appeared many times. The CDR3 nucleotides read TGTGCCTGGAGTACGACAGTGAACACTGAAGCTTTCTTT. Translated, it gives CAWSTTVNTEAFF. The V gene is TRBV30, the J gene TRBJ1-1; possibly TRBD1 for D (5 bases). CDR1 GTSNPN and CDR2 SVGIG come from the germline V gene (reference sequence). This CDR3 region has 13 residues. Trimming took 2 bases from V and 0 from J, leaving 7 bases between them.

This clonotype was recorded a few times. This could be a read error, since a much larger clone is one nucleotide away. This sequence joins TRBV15 and TRBJ1-2; D uncertain. Germline values: CDR1 LNHNV, CDR2 YYDKDF (reference sequence). Trimming shortened V by 0 bases and J by 0 bases, and 23 bases separated the two germline ends. The CDR3 covers 20 residues. CDR3 sequence: CATSRDFPGRGREANYGYTF. CDR3 bases: TGTGCCACCAGCAGAGATTTTCCCGGCAGAGGCCGGGAAGCTAACTATGGCTACACCTTC. The full variable domain, with the rest looked up from reference TRBV15 and TRBJ1-2, is DAMVIQNPRYQVTQFGKPVTLSCSQTLNHNVMYWYQQKSSQAPKLLFHYYDKDFNNEADTPDNFQSRRPNTSFCFLDIRSPGLGDTAMYLCATSRDFPGRGREANYGYTFGSGTRLTVV.

In its sample, this clonotype was seen a few times. The gene calls are TRBV4-1 and TRBJ2-7; TRBD2 might be the D (6 bases). The V end was cut by 4 bases, the J end by 6 bases, with 22 bases between. The CDR3 is made up of 16 amino acids. Germline V gene sequence: CDR1 MGHRA, CDR2 YSYEKL. The CDR3 region is CASSRSPGLRESEQYF. The CDR3 coding sequence is TGCGCCAGCAGCCGTTCTCCGGGACTCCGGGAGTCCGAGCAGTACTTC.

This clonotype has a count of ten or more. The rearrangement links TRBV2 to TRBJ2-5; the D gene is possibly TRBD2 (6 bases). Germline loops: CDR1 SNHLY, CDR2 FYNNEI. Trimming took off 6 bases at V and 5 bases at J, with 10 bases between the two ends. This CDR3 has 12 residues. The chain's CDR3 is CASSRGTETQYF. The CDR3 DNA is TGTGCCAGCAGCCGGGGGACGGAGACCCAGTACTTC.

The chain employs TRBV11-2 and TRBJ2-2, with D possibly matching TRBD1 (6 bases). There are 18 residues in the CDR3. The germline gives CDR1 SGHAT, CDR2 FQNNGV. The ends were cut back, 2 bases at V and 6 bases at J, with 22 bases in the middle. CDR3 protein: CASSLRREYGRGAGELFF. Here the CDR3 DNA reads TGTGCCAGCAGCTTACGTAGGGAGTATGGCAGGGGTGCCGGGGAGCTGTTTTTT. Variable domain in full (rest from reference TRBV11-2 and TRBJ2-2): EAGVAQSPRYKIIEKRQSVAFWCNPISGHATLYWYQQILGQGPKLLIQFQNNGVVDDSQLPKDRFSAERLKGVDSTLKIQPAKLEDSAVYLCASSLRREYGRGAGELFFGEGSRLTVL.

CDR3 residues: CASSEGRNQETQYF. CDR3 coding DNA: TGTGCCAGCAGTGAAGGTCGGAACCAAGAGACCCAGTACTTC. The V and J genes are TRBV6-1 and TRBJ2-5; unclear D gene. This CDR3 comprises 14 residues. Trimming cost V 1 base and J 0 bases, with 6 bases left between them. Germline V lookup: CDR1 MNHNS, CDR2 SASEGT.

The chain has TRBV10-3 and TRBJ1-6, with TRBD1 as a possible D gene (6 bases). V dropped 10 bases and J dropped 6 bases, with 16 bases sitting between them. CDR1 is ENHRY and CDR2 is SYGVKD in the germline V gene. The CDR3 totals 14 residues. The CDR3: CATRSRTANSPLHF. The CDR3 DNA is TGTGCCACCAGGTCCAGGACAGCTAATTCACCCCTCCACTTT.

At least ten counts were recorded for this clonotype. The J gene is TRBJ2-3, the V gene TRBV6-1, with 9 bases matching TRBD2. The CDR3 covers 15 residues. CDR1 and CDR2 from the germline V gene are MNHNS and SASEGT. V shed 6 bases, J shed 2 bases, and the junction held 6 bases outside the gene matches. CDR3 DNA: TGTGCCAGCAGAGGGACTAGCAGTAACACAGATACGCAGTATTTT. Its protein is CASRGTSSNTDTQYF.

This clonotype was seen a few times. This chain joins TRBV5-8 and TRBJ2-2; no reliable D call. Germline assignment: CDR1 SGHTS and CDR2 YDEGEE. V was clipped by 5 bases and J by 6 bases, with 8 bases between them. The CDR3 spans 12 residues. CDR3 sequence: CASSQVPGELFF. Here the CDR3 DNA reads TGTGCCAGCAGTCAAGTTCCCGGGGAGCTGTTTTTT.